These 27 T cell receptor beta chains were all obtained from the same sample, sequenced in a study of T-cell memory formation after mild COVID-19. MiXCR was run by TCRdb on the 5' RACE reads, yielding one entry per CDR3 protein. The table includes more than 150,000 distinct CDR3 sequences, around 20% detected once. Sample: PBMCs or a T cell subset sorted from them (not recorded which). The receptors derive from a man aged 18-30 years who had mild COVID-19 (a few samples of this study predate the infection). Cell type and time point are not known.

The sample holds many counts of this clonotype. The chain combines TRBV15 with TRBJ2-7; D is tentatively TRBD1 or TRBD2 (5 bases each). Trimming took 6 bases from V and 7 from J, leaving 19 bases between them. The CDR3 loop spans 14 amino acids. Germline V gene sequence: CDR1 LNHNV, CDR2 YYDKDF (reference sequence). The chain's CDR3 is CATRPGLLGQEQYF. The CDR3 DNA sequence: TGTGCCACCAGGCCGGGCCTACTAGGACAAGAGCAGTACTTC.

This rearrangement joins TRBV30 to TRBJ1-2; 7 positions agree with TRBD1. Germline lookup yields CDR1 GTSNPN and CDR2 SVGIG (reference sequence). The J segment lost 6 bases and the V segment lost 2 bases, leaving 9 bases of the junction unmatched. The CDR3 runs 14 residues. The CDR3 reads CAWSRVRQGHGYTF. The DNA of the CDR3 is TGTGCCTGGAGTAGGGTTCGACAGGGCCATGGCTACACCTTC.

This clonotype was seen more than once but under ten times. The chain carries TRBV7-2 and TRBJ2-7; D might be TRBD2 (5 bases). CDR1 and CDR2 from the germline V gene are SGHTA and FQGNSA. CDR3 length: 13 amino acids. V lost 7 bases, J lost 1 base, and 11 bases lay in between. The CDR3 reads CASTTGLSYEQYF. The CDR3 nucleotides are TGTGCCAGCACCACGGGGTTGTCCTACGAGCAGTACTTC.

The table lists this clonotype with a few counts. The chain joins TRBV7-6 to TRBJ2-7; 7 positions match TRBD1. CDR3 length equals 14 residues. V shed 1 base, J shed 5 bases, and the junction held 5 bases outside the gene matches. The germline CDR1 and CDR2 sequences are SGHVS and FNYEAQ. The CDR3, as DNA: TGTGCCAGCAGCTTAGTAGTAGGGGGCCACGAGCAGTACGTC. Translated: CASSLVVGGHEQYV.

This clonotype has only a few counts. The chain joins TRBV3-1 to TRBJ2-1; TRBD1 or TRBD2 may be the D gene (5 bases each). The germline V and J ends were trimmed by 5 bases and 3 bases, with 17 bases remaining between them. The CDR3 extends over 16 amino acids. In germline, CDR1 is LGHDT, CDR2 YNNKEL (reference sequence). CDR3 sequence: CASSEGRAFFYNEQFF. CDR3 bases: TGTGCCAGCAGCGAGGGCAGGGCATTTTTCTACAATGAGCAGTTCTTC.

This clonotype has only a few counts. The chain employs TRBV5-4 and TRBJ2-4; TRBD1 matches 8 bases. Trimming at V came to 4 bases and at J to 1 base, leaving 4 bases not matched to a gene. The V gene's germline CDR1 is SGHNT and CDR2 YYREEE (reference sequence). CDR3 length: 15 residues. In DNA, the CDR3 is TGTGCCAGCAGCGACAGGGGTAGGGCCAAAAACATTCAGTACTTC. Its translation: CASSDRGRAKNIQYF.

This clonotype turned up a few times. The V and J genes are TRBV5-6 and TRBJ2-1; D gene uncertain. The CDR3 is 12 amino acids. CDR1 SGHDT and CDR2 YYEEEE come from the germline V gene. The ends were cut back, 0 bases at V and 8 bases at J, with 6 bases in the middle. The CDR3: CASSLAVYEQFF. CDR3 sequence (DNA): TGTGCCAGCAGCTTGGCGGTGTATGAGCAGTTCTTC.

This clonotype was recorded a few times. The J gene is TRBJ1-2, the V gene TRBV20-1; 9 nucleotides match TRBD1. The V and J ends lost 5 bases and 3 bases, in that order; junction bases with no gene match: 10. Germline CDR1 is DFQATT and CDR2 is SNEGSKA (reference sequence). This CDR3 spans 15 amino acids. This CDR3 reads CSADPGQGLDYGYTF. CDR3 DNA: TGCAGTGCTGACCCGGGACAGGGACTCGACTATGGCTACACCTTC.

The rearrangement uses TRBV7-2 and TRBJ1-2; 7 positions agree with TRBD1. The length of the CDR3 is 14 residues. In germline, CDR1 is SGHTA, CDR2 FQGNSA. The J segment lost 4 bases and the V segment lost 4 bases, leaving 6 bases of the junction unmatched. The CDR3 bases are TGTGCCAGCAGCTGGGGACAGCCCCTCTATGGCTACACCTTC. Translation gives CASSWGQPLYGYTF.

The V call is TRBV4-1, the J call TRBJ2-1, with D uncertain. CDR3 length: 15 residues. Germline V gene lookup returns CDR1 MGHRA and CDR2 YSYEKL. Trimming removed 1 base from V and 5 bases from J, with 12 bases in between. The CDR3 protein is CASSQVQLSNNEQFF. In DNA, the CDR3 is TGCGCCAGCAGCCAAGTGCAGCTATCAAACAATGAGCAGTTCTTC.

This clonotype was observed a few times. The gene calls are TRBV15 and TRBJ2-4; D uncertain. V was clipped by 0 bases and J by 0 bases, with 3 bases between them. In germline, CDR1 is LNHNV, CDR2 YYDKDF (reference sequence). The CDR3 loop spans 14 amino acids. The CDR3 nucleotides are TGTGCCACCAGCAGAGAAGTAGCCAAAAACATTCAGTACTTC. It yields the protein CATSREVAKNIQYF.

The rearrangement uses TRBV4-3 and TRBJ2-2; TRBD2 agrees at 7 bases. V was clipped by 2 bases and J by 1 base; unmatched bases: 10. The CDR3 consists of 18 residues. Germline-derived CDR1 and CDR2 are LGHNA and YSLEER. The CDR3: CASSQPFRTGGNTGELFF. The DNA for the CDR3 is TGCGCCAGCAGCCAACCATTCAGAACGGGGGGGAACACCGGGGAGCTGTTTTTT.

The chain combines TRBV11-2 with TRBJ2-2; D is ambiguous. The germline gives CDR1 SGHAT, CDR2 FQNNGV. V lost 3 bases to trimming and J lost 6 bases, with 8 bases between them. This CDR3 region has 13 residues. The CDR3 DNA reads as TGTGCCAGCAGCTTTAGACAAGCCGGGGAGCTGTTTTTT. Translating gives CASSFRQAGELFF.

This clonotype was counted between two and nine times. This sequence joins TRBV5-1 and TRBJ2-6; perhaps TRBD2 as D (6 bases). Germline lookup yields CDR1 SGHRS and CDR2 YFSETQ. The V end was cut by 2 bases, the J end by 2 bases, with 14 bases between. The CDR3 is 17 residues long. DNA for the CDR3: TGCGCCAGCAGCTTCAGGGCATGGGGGGCTGGGGCCAACGTCCTGACTTTC. It encodes CASSFRAWGAGANVLTF.

This clonotype was observed a few times. The V call is TRBV12-3 or TRBV12-4, the J call TRBJ1-3; 7 bases are a match to TRBD1. CDR3 length: 16 residues. J lost 4 bases, V lost 4 bases, and 10 bases had no gene match. Here the CDR3 DNA reads TGTGCCAGCAGTTCGGGGACAGTTTTGGAGGGAAACACCATATATTTT. This sequence encodes CASSSGTVLEGNTIYF.

The V call is TRBV5-4, the J call TRBJ2-7; TRBD1 might be the D (6 bases). The CDR3 is 11 residues long. CDR1 is SGHNT, CDR2 YYREEE, per germline (reference sequence). V gave up 1 base and J gave up 7 bases, with 6 bases separating them. The CDR3 nucleotides read TGTGCCAGCAGCTTGAGGGGGGAGCAGTACGTC. Its protein is CASSLRGEQYV.

The V and J genes are TRBV6-1 and TRBJ2-3; D gene unclear. V lost 3 bases and J lost 4, with 5 bases in between. The CDR3 sequence is 12 residues long. Per germline, CDR1 MNHNS and CDR2 SASEGT. Written as DNA, the CDR3 is TGTGCCAGCAGTGACCTAGCAGATACGCAGTATTTT. Its translation is CASSDLADTQYF.

The chain uses TRBV5-1 and TRBJ2-1, with D possibly being TRBD1 (5 bases). The V gene lost 0 bases and the J gene lost 5 bases, with 12 bases spanning the gap. The CDR3 loop spans 15 amino acids. Germline CDR1 is SGHRS and CDR2 is YFSETQ. The CDR3 sequence: CASSLGPGLNNEQFF. In DNA form, the CDR3 reads TGCGCCAGCAGCTTGGGGCCAGGGCTAAACAATGAGCAGTTCTTC.

This chain uses TRBV15 with TRBJ2-5; no clear D gene. This CDR3 has 16 amino acids. V was clipped by 2 bases and J by 5 bases, with 18 bases between them. Germline assignment: CDR1 LNHNV and CDR2 YYDKDF (reference sequence). The CDR3 region is CATSRPISRGAETQYF. CDR3 DNA sequence: TGTGCCACCAGCAGACCCATTTCACGAGGAGCGGAGACCCAGTACTTC.

V usage is TRBV7-2 and J usage is TRBJ2-4; tentatively, D is TRBD1 (5 bases). The germline CDR1 and CDR2 sequences are SGHTA and FQGNSA. Trimming removed 4 bases from V and 15 bases from J, with 19 bases in between. The CDR3 runs to 13 residues. CDR3 residues: CASSYRQSSPGYF. For the CDR3, the DNA is TGTGCCAGCAGCTACCGACAGTCCTCCCCCGGGTACTTC.

This chain links TRBV18 with TRBJ1-5, with no clear D. V lost 3 bases to trimming and J lost 4 bases, with 7 bases between them. This CDR3 comprises 13 residues. Germline CDR1 reads KGHSH; CDR2 reads LQKENI. The CDR3 sequence: CASSPRANQPQHF. The CDR3 DNA reads TGTGCCAGCTCACCGAGGGCGAATCAGCCCCAGCATTTT.

This chain uses TRBV5-1 with TRBJ2-4; D gene unclear. The germline V gene encodes CDR1 SGHRS and CDR2 YFSETQ. The CDR3 consists of 15 residues. V shed 0 bases and J shed 8 bases, with 15 bases lying between them. For the CDR3, the DNA is TGCGCCAGCAGCTTGGGGGAAACTCCCGGCCACATTCAGTACTTC. Translated: CASSLGETPGHIQYF.

The chain couples TRBV6-6 to TRBJ1-2; possible D gene TRBD1, 5 bases. The germline V and J ends were trimmed by 2 bases and 2 bases, with 6 bases remaining between them. Per the germline V gene, CDR1 is MNHNY and CDR2 is SVGAGI (reference sequence). This CDR3 is built from 13 residues. The CDR3: CASSYDRNYGYTF. The CDR3 nucleotides are TGTGCCAGCAGTTACGACAGAAACTATGGCTACACCTTC.

This clonotype came up many times. The gene calls are TRBV7-9 and TRBJ2-3; D possibly corresponds to TRBD2 (5 bases). Germline V gene lookup returns CDR1 SEHNR and CDR2 FQNEAQ (reference sequence). V was trimmed by 3 bases and J by 0 bases, leaving 7 bases between them. The CDR3 extends over 14 amino acids. This chain's CDR3 is CASSFGLSTDTQYF. The CDR3, as DNA: TGTGCCAGCAGCTTCGGACTCAGCACAGATACGCAGTATTTT.

The chain is built from TRBV20-1 and TRBJ2-3, with D unresolved. This CDR3 has 12 residues. Germline lookup yields CDR1 DFQATT and CDR2 SNEGSKA (reference sequence). V gave up 7 bases and J gave up 8 bases, with 16 bases separating them. CDR3 loop: CSGSASPGTQYF. Written as DNA, the CDR3 is TGCAGTGGGTCGGCCTCTCCCGGTACGCAGTATTTT.

This clonotype was detected a few times. The gene calls are TRBV6-6 and TRBJ2-7, with 10 bases lining up with TRBD1. V shed 6 bases, J shed 4 bases, and the junction held 9 bases outside the gene matches. This CDR3 region has 15 residues. CDR1 and CDR2 from the germline V gene are MNHNY and SVGAGI (reference sequence). Written as DNA, the CDR3 is TGTGCCAGCAGGACTATCCGGGACAGGGGTTACGAGCAGTACTTC. Protein: CASRTIRDRGYEQYF.

The V call is TRBV7-8, the J call TRBJ1-2; D is possibly TRBD1 (5 bases). The CDR3 loop spans 14 amino acids. Germline CDR1 is SGHVS and CDR2 is FQNEAQ. Trimming removed 0 bases from V and 10 bases from J, with 15 bases in between. CDR3 nucleotides: TGTGCCAGCAGCTTAGCGGGGACCAAGGAGTCCTACACCTTC. It codes for CASSLAGTKESYTF.